This record looks at one TCR beta chain sequence and its context. The data were obtained in a study of human thymus T cells. Germline V CDR1 and CDR2: SGHVS, FQNEAQ. J lost 1 base, V lost 4 bases, and 10 bases had no gene match. The CDR3 runs 17 residues. Surgeons resected thymus tissue during corrective heart surgery. Using immunoSEQ multiplex PCR, the repertoire was profiled, and TCRdb retains in-frame clones only, with some absent. The data show some 72,000 clones, 90% to 97% seen once. This receptor was taken from a boy younger than two with a congenital heart defect but otherwise immunologically healthy. The chain has TRBV7-8 and TRBJ2-3; 8 positions agree with TRBD2. Sequenced material: thymus tissue. The CDR3 here is CASSWDPTSGGTDTQYF. The CDR3 bases are TGTGCCAGCAGCTGGGACCCTACTAGCGGCGGCACAGATACGCAGTATTTT.